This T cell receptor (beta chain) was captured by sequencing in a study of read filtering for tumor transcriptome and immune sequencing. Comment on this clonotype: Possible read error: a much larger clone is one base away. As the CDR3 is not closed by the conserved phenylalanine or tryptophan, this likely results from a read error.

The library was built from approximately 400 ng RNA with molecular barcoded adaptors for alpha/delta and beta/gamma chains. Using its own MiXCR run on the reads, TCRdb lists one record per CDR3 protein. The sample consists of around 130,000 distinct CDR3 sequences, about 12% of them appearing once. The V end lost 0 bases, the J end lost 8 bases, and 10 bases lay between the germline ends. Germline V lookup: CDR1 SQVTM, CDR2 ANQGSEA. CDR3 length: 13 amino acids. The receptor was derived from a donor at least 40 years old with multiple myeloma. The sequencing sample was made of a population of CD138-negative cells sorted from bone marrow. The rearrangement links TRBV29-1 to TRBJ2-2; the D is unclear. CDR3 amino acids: CSVEERRDGELFY. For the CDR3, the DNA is TGCAGCGTTGAAGAGCGGAGAGATGGGGAGCTGTTTTAT.